A single sample gave rise to the 13 T cell receptor beta chains below, sequenced in a study of vaccination effects on CD4 cells after COVID-19. In the ViraFEST assay, antigen-specific CD4+ clonotypes were identified by expansion after peptide-pool stimulation. Having been cultured for under twelve days, the cells underwent CD4+ T cell isolation. None of the vaccinated had previously contracted SARS-CoV-2, and their nucleocapsid antibodies tested negative. Libraries were prepared by immunoSEQ multiplex PCR; TCRdb keeps only in-frame clonotypes and omits some of them. The repertoire has about 68,000 clones, 80% of them found once; the top ten carry 9.5% to 15%. These TCRs are of unknown antigen specificity. The material was CD4+ T cells from PBMCs cultured with SARS-CoV-2 spike peptides, obtained before COVID-19 vaccination. All receptors come from a human donor who received a COVID-19 vaccine.

V and J are TRBV18 and TRBJ1-2; D remains ambiguous. CDR1 and CDR2 (germline): KGHSH, LQKENI. Deletions cut 4 bases from V and 0 bases from J, with 18 bases between. The CDR3 runs to 17 residues. The CDR3 spells CASSLAGRSITNYGYTF. CDR3 sequence (DNA): TGTGCCAGCTCACTTGCCGGCCGATCTATTACTAACTATGGCTACACCTTC.

The V and J genes are TRBV30 and TRBJ1-4, with 7 bases matching TRBD1. Germline CDR1 reads GTSNPN; CDR2 reads SVGIG (reference sequence). Trimming removed 1 base from V and 1 base from J; junction bases left unmatched: 12. CDR3 length: 18 residues. The CDR3 loop reads CAWSGTGARTQTNEKLFF. The DNA of the CDR3 is TGTGCCTGGAGTGGCACAGGGGCACGAACCCAAACTAATGAAAAACTGTTTTTT.

The chain joins TRBV7-3 to TRBJ1-6; no firm D call. This CDR3 has 13 residues. The V and J ends lost 8 bases and 1 base respectively, with 6 bases between them. The germline CDR1 and CDR2 sequences are SGHTA and FQGTGA. The CDR3 nucleotides read TGTGCCAGCGGTCTATCCTATAATTCACCCCTCCACTTT. This sequence encodes CASGLSYNSPLHF.

The chain has TRBV9 and TRBJ2-3; no definite D call. Trimming removed 4 bases from V and 2 bases from J, with 8 bases in between. This CDR3 has 13 amino acids. The germline V gene encodes CDR1 SGDLS and CDR2 YYNGEE. As DNA, the CDR3 is TGTGCCAGCAGCATACGCATCACAGATACGCAGTATTTT. Amino acids: CASSIRITDTQYF.

This clone was counted between two and nine times. This chain connects TRBV7-2 to TRBJ2-1, with TRBD1 identical over 7 bases. The V and J ends lost 3 bases and 4 bases, in that order; junction bases with no gene match: 6. The CDR3 covers 15 residues. Germline CDR1 is SGHTA and CDR2 is FQGNSA. The chain's CDR3 is CASSFAGTVYNEQFF. The CDR3 DNA reads as TGTGCCAGCAGCTTTGCCGGGACAGTATACAATGAGCAGTTCTTC.

The V and J genes are TRBV6-1 and TRBJ1-2, with D possibly matching TRBD1 (6 bases). Looked up from germline, CDR1 is MNHNS and CDR2 is SASEGT. The ends were cut back, 2 bases at V and 5 bases at J, with 18 bases in the middle. CDR3 length: 16 residues. CDR3 amino acids: CASSESGAAKTYGYTF. CDR3 coding DNA: TGTGCCAGCAGTGAATCAGGGGCCGCGAAAACTTATGGCTACACCTTC.

The gene calls are TRBV7-4 and TRBJ1-3, with D hard to call. This CDR3 is 15 amino acids long. Germline V lookup: CDR1 SGHVT, CDR2 SQSDAQ. Deletions cut 7 bases from V and 1 base from J, with 14 bases between. The chain's CDR3 is CASTTDGESGNTIYF. CDR3 bases: TGTGCCAGCACCACCGACGGAGAGTCTGGAAACACCATATATTTT.

There are a few counts of this clone. The chain joins TRBV7-9 to TRBJ1-1; 8 nucleotides match TRBD1. The CDR3 has 14 residues. Germline CDR1 is SEHNR and CDR2 is FQNEAQ (reference sequence). With 5 bases clipped from V and 3 bases from J, the junction kept 5 bases outside the gene matches. The CDR3 DNA reads TGTGCCAGCAGCCAAGGACAGGGACACACTGAAGCTTTCTTT. It is translated as CASSQGQGHTEAFF.

The chain carries TRBV7-2 and TRBJ1-3, with D uncertain. CDR3 length: 16 amino acids. The V end lost 3 bases, the J end lost 0 bases, and 12 bases lay between the germline ends. The V gene's germline CDR1 is SGHTA and CDR2 FQGNSA. The CDR3 sequence: CASSLGTLLSGNTIYF. The CDR3 DNA reads TGTGCCAGCAGCTTGGGAACTTTACTCTCTGGAAACACCATATATTTT.

J is TRBJ2-1 and V is TRBV5-4; D possibly matches TRBD1 or TRBD2 (6 bases each). CDR3 length: 15 amino acids. Germline CDR1 SGHNT, CDR2 YYREEE (reference sequence). Trimming cost V 7 bases and J 5 bases, with 19 bases left between them. CDR3 in DNA: TGTGCCAGCCGTGAGAAGGGGGGATCCCACAATGAGCAGTTCTTC. Its protein product is CASREKGGSHNEQFF.

The chain is built from TRBV28 and TRBJ1-4; a weak D match, TRBD1 (5 bases). The V gene lost 5 bases and the J gene lost 4 bases, with 8 bases spanning the gap. This CDR3 has 13 amino acids. The germline V gene has CDR1 MDHEN and CDR2 SYDVKM. The CDR3 DNA is TGTGCCAGCAGTGTCGACAGTAATGAAAAACTGTTTTTT. It yields the protein CASSVDSNEKLFF.

V and J are TRBV18 and TRBJ2-1; a possible D gene is TRBD1 (5 bases). Germline CDR1 reads KGHSH; CDR2 reads LQKENI. There are 13 residues in the CDR3. The V end was cut by 8 bases, the J end by 10 bases, with 18 bases between. This CDR3 is CASTDTLEREQFF. Here the CDR3 DNA reads TGTGCCAGCACGGACACCCTCGAGAGGGAGCAGTTCTTC.

The CDR3 DNA reads as TGTGCCAGCAGTCCGAACACAGATACGCAGTATTTT. It specifies CASSPNTDTQYF. The chain recombines TRBV6-5 with TRBJ2-3; D is unclear. CDR1 is MNHEY, CDR2 SVGAGI, per germline. The CDR3 has 12 residues. Trimming shortened V by 5 bases and J by 2 bases, and 5 bases separated the two germline ends.